The clone carrying this T cell receptor (beta chain) occurred a few times. Its antigen remains unknown. Specified time point: persistent/refractory GD, antithyroid drugs over 5 years with positive TRAb. With RNA extracted from PBMCs as input, the TCR library was made. This sample stems from a study of regulatory T cells in long-lasting Graves disease. Study-wide points: Between persistent patients, thousands of public clonotypes were shared, exceeding the 900 to 1,000 shared between new patients. Persistent disease exhibited a predilection for TRBV28, TRBJ1-2 and TRBJ2-5.

To make TCR beta libraries, researchers used iRepertoire HTBI primers and Arm-PCR of CDR3 regions. As processed by the authors: Identified segments across samples numbered just over 60 TRBV and approximately 13 TRBJ. TCRdb redid the calling of the multiplex PCR reads with MiXCR, one entry per CDR3 protein. It is TCRdb's table, rather than the study itself, that gives the V and J calls and clone size. Of approximately 470,000 distinct CDR3 sequences listed, 20% to 25% are singletons. V trimming: 3 bases; J trimming: 7 bases; junction bases outside the gene matches: 9. CDR3 length: 14 residues. Germline V gives CDR1 SGHRS, CDR2 YFSETQ.

The chain carries TRBV5-1 and TRBJ1-1; 7 bases match TRBD1. The sequencing used peripheral blood mononuclear cells (PBMCs), collected when the disease was refractory, from a patient treated with antithyroid drugs. The clonotype originates from a female donor with Graves disease. CDR3 amino acids: CASSSYTGQNEAFF. CDR3 nucleotide sequence: TGCGCCAGCAGCTCCTACACGGGACAGAATGAAGCTTTCTTT. The full variable domain, rest sourced from reference TRBV5-1 and TRBJ1-1, is KAGVTQTPRYLIKTRGQQVTLSCSPISGHRSVSWYQQTPGQGLQFLFEYFSETQRNKGNFPGRFSGRQFSNSRSEMNVSTLELGDSALYLCASSSYTGQNEAFFGQGTRLTVV.